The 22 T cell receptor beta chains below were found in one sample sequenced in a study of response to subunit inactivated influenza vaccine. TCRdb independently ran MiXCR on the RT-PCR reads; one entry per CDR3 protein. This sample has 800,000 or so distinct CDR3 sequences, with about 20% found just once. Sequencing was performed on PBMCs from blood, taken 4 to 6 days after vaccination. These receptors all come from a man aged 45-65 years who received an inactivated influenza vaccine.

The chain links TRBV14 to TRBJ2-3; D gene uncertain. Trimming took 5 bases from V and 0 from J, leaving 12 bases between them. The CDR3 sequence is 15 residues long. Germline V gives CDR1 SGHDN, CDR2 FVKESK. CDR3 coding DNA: TGTGCCAGCAGCGAAGGTAGCAAAAGCACAGATACGCAGTATTTT. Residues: CASSEGSKSTDTQYF.

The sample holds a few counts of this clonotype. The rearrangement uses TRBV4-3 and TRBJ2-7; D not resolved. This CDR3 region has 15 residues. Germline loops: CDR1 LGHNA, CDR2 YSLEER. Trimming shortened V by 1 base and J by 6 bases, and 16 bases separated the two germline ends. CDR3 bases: TGCGCCAGCAGCCAAGGGTTGGTCCCCTTGGCCGAGCAGTACTTC. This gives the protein CASSQGLVPLAEQYF.

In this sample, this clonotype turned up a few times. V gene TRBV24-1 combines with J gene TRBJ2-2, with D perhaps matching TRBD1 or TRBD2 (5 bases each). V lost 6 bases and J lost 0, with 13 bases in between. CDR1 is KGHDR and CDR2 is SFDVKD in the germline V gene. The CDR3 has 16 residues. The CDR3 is CATSRSGRSNTGELFF. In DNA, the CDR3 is TGTGCCACCAGTAGATCGGGACGATCGAACACCGGGGAGCTGTTTTTT.

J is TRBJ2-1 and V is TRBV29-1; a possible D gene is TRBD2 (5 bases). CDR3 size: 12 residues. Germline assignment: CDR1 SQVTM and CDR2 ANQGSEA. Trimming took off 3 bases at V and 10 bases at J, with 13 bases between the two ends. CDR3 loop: CSVDPLAQEQFF. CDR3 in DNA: TGCAGCGTTGACCCCCTAGCCCAGGAGCAGTTCTTC.

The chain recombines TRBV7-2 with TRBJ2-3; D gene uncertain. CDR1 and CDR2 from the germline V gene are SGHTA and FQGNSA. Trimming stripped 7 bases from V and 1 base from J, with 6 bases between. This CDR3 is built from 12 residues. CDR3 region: CASTPGTDTQYF. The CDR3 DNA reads TGTGCCAGCACCCCCGGCACAGATACGCAGTATTTT.

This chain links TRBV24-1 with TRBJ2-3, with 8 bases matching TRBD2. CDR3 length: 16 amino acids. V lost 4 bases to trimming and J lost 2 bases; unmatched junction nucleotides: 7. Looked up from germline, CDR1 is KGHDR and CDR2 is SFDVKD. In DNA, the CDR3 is TGTGCCACCAGTGACCCCCGGGGGGGGGTCACAGATACGCAGTATTTT. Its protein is CATSDPRGGVTDTQYF.

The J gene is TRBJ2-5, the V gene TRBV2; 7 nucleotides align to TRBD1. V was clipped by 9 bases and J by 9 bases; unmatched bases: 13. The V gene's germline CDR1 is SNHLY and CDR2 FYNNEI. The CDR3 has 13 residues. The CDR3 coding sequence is TGTGCCAGACGAGGACAGGACAAGAACCCCCAGTACTTC. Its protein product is CARRGQDKNPQYF.

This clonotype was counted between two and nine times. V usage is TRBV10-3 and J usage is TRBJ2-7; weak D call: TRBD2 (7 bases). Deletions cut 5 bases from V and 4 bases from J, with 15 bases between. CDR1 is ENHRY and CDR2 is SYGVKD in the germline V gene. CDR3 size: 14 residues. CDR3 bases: TGTGCCATCAGTCCGGGGGGCGCGAAGTACGAGCAGTACTTC. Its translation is CAISPGGAKYEQYF.

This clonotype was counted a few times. The CDR3 spells CASSQGSYTDTQYF. CDR3 nucleotides: TGTGCCAGCAGCCAAGGATCATACACAGATACGCAGTATTTT. This chain joins TRBV3-1 and TRBJ2-3; no clear D gene. The V gene lost 1 base and the J gene lost 2 bases, with 7 bases spanning the gap. The CDR3 runs to 14 residues. CDR1 and CDR2 from the germline V gene are LGHDT and YNNKEL (reference sequence).

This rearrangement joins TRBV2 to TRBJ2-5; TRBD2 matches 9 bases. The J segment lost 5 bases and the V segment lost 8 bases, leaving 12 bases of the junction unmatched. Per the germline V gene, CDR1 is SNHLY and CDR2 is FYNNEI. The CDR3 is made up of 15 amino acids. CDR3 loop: CASVQETSGYETQYF. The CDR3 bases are TGTGCCAGCGTCCAAGAGACTAGCGGCTACGAGACCCAGTACTTC.

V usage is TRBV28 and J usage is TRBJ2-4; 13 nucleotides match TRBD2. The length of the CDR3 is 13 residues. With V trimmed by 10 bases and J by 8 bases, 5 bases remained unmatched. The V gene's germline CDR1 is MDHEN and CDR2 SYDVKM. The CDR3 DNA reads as TGTGCCACTAGGACTAGCGGGAGTTACATTCAGTACTTC. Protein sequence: CATRTSGSYIQYF.

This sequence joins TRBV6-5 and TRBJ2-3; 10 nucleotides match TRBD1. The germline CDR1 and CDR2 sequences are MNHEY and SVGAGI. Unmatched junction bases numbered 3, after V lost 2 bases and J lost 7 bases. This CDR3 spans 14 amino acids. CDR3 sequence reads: CASSYRDRGYTQYF. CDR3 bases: TGTGCCAGCAGTTACCGGGACAGGGGTTATACGCAGTATTTT.

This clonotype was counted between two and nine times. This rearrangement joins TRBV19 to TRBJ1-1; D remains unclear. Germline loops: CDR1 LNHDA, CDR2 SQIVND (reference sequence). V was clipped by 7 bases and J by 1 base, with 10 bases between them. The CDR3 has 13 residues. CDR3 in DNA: TGTGCCAGTACGTGGGAAGGGAACACTGAAGCTTTCTTT. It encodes CASTWEGNTEAFF.

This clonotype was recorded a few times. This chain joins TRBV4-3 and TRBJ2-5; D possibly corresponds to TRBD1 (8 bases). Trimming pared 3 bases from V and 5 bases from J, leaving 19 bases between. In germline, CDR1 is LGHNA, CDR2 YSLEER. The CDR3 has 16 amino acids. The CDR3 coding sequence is TGCGCCAGCAGCCAGAATAACAGGGGGGAGGGGGAGACCCAGTACTTC. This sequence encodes CASSQNNRGEGETQYF.

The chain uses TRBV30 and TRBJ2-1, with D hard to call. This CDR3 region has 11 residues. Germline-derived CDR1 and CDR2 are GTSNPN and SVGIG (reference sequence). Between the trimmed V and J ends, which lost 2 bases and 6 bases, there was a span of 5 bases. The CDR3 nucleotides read TGTGCCTGGAGTAGGGTCAATGAGCAGTTCTTC. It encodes CAWSRVNEQFF.

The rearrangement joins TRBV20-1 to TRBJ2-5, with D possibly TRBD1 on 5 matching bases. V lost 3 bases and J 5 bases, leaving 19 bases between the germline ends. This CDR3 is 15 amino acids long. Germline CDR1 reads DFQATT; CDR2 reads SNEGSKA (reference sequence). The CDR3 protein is CSASHPFRAGETQYF. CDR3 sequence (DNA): TGCAGTGCTAGCCACCCCTTCAGGGCAGGGGAGACCCAGTACTTC.

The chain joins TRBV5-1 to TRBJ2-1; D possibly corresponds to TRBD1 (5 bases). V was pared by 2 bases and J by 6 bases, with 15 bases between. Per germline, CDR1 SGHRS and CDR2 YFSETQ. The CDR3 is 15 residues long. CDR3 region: CASSLQDMGINEQFF. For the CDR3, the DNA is TGCGCCAGCAGCTTACAGGACATGGGGATCAATGAGCAGTTCTTC.

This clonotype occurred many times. For the CDR3, the DNA is TGTGCCAGCAGTTTCGGGACTAGCGACACCGGGGAGCTGTTTTTT. It encodes CASSFGTSDTGELFF. V usage is TRBV12-3 or TRBV12-4 and J usage is TRBJ2-2; TRBD2 aligns across 10 bases. V gave up 3 bases and J gave up 3 bases; unmatched junction bases: 1. The CDR3 is made up of 15 amino acids.

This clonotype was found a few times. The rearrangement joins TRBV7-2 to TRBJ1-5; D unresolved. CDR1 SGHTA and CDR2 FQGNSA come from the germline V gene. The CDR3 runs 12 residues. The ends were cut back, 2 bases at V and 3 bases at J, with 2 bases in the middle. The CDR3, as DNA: TGTGCCAGCAGCTTATTCAATCAGCCCCAGCATTTT. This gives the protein CASSLFNQPQHF.

The chain's CDR3 is CAWSGTEYQPQHF. The CDR3 bases are TGTGCCTGGAGTGGTACAGAGTATCAGCCCCAGCATTTT. This chain connects TRBV30 to TRBJ1-5; D call uncertain. V was clipped by 1 base and J by 5 bases, with 9 bases between them. Per germline, CDR1 GTSNPN and CDR2 SVGIG (reference sequence). CDR3 length equals 13 residues.

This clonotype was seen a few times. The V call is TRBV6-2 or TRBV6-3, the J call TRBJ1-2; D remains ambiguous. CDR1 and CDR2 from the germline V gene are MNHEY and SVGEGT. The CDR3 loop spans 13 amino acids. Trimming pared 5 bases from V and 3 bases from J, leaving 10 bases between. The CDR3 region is CASSTTVHYGYTF. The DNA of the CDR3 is TGTGCCAGCAGTACTACAGTTCACTATGGCTACACCTTC.

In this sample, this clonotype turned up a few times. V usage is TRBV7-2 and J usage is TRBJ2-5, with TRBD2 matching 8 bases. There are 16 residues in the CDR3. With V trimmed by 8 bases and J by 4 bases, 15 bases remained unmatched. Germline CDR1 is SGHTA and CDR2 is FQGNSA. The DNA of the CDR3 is TGTGCCAGCGTCCGGGGGGGGCAGGGGAGAGGAGAGACCCAGTACTTC. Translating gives CASVRGGQGRGETQYF.